This record covers a single T cell receptor beta chain. Profiled with immunoSEQ multiplex PCR; TCRdb holds only in-frame clones, not every one. Counted here are almost 400,000 clones, about 90% occurring once; the ten biggest clones make up around 1.7%. These data come from a study of blood T cell repertoires in COVID-19. On the study more broadly: PBMCs, B-cell-depleted T cells, or T cells were the source of the cDNA or gDNA that made up the material.

The CDR3 extends over 15 amino acids. The junction had 3 bases not matched to a gene; V was cut back by 2 bases and J by 3 bases. CDR1 is SGDLS, CDR2 YYNGEE, per germline. Recruits, aged 18 to 89 years, lived in 20 to 30 US areas. Participants reported their clinical history, and cohort assignment relied on those reports. Resolution of symptoms, clearance, or two negative PCRs was present in recovered Cohort 3 donors. This TCR derives from a woman in her 30s who had recovered from COVID-19. Material: PBMCs or T cells enriched from blood (not recorded which). The genes are TRBV9 and TRBJ1-4; 8 bases agree with TRBD1. The CDR3 DNA reads TGTGCCAGCAGCGTCGGACAGGGTGCTAATGAAAAACTGTTTTTT. Protein product: CASSVGQGANEKLFF.